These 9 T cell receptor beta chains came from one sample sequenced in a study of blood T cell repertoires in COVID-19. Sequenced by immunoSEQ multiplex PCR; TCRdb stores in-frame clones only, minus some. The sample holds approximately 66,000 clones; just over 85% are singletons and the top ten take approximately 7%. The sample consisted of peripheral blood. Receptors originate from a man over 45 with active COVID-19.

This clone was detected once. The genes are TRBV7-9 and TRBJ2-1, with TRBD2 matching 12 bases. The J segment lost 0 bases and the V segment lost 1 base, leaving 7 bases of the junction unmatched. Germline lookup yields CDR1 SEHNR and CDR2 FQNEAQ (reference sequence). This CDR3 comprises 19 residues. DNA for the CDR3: TGTGCCAGCAGCTTAGTTATCCTAGCGGGAGGGAGCTCCTACAATGAGCAGTTCTTC. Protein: CASSLVILAGGSSYNEQFF.

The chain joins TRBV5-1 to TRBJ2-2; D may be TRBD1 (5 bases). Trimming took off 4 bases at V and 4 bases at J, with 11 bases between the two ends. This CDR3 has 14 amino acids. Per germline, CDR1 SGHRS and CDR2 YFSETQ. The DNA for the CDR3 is TGCGCCAGCAGCCCTACAGGAACCACCGGGGAGCTGTTTTTT. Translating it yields CASSPTGTTGELFF.

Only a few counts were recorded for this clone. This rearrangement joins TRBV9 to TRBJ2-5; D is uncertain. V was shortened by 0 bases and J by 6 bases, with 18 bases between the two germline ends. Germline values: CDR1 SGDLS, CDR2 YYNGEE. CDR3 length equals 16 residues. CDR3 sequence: CASSVGGSVGPQTQYF. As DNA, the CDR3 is TGTGCCAGCAGCGTAGGCGGTAGTGTGGGTCCGCAGACCCAGTACTTC.

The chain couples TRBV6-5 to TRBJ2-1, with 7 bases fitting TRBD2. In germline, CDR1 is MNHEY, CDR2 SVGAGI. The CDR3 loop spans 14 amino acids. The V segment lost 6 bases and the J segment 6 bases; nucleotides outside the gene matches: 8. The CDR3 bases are TGTGCCAGCAGATCCGGGACTACTACCAATGAGCAGTTCTTC. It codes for CASRSGTTTNEQFF.

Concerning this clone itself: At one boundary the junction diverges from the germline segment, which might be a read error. The CDR3 nucleotides read TGTGCCAGCAGTTCACAACCGGGACAGGGGACCTTC. The encoded protein is CASSSQPGQGTF. The chain joins TRBV11-2 to TRBJ2-7; 10 positions agree with TRBD1. Per germline, CDR1 SGHAT and CDR2 FQNNGV. The CDR3 has 12 residues.

CDR3 in DNA: TGTGCCAGCAGCTTAGCGGGATTCCAGTTCTTC. It codes for CASSLAGFQFF. The rearrangement uses TRBV11-3 and TRBJ2-1; a weak D match, TRBD2 (5 bases). The V end lost 1 base, the J end lost 13 bases, and 8 bases lay between the germline ends. The germline gives CDR1 SGHNT, CDR2 YENEEA. There are 11 residues in the CDR3.

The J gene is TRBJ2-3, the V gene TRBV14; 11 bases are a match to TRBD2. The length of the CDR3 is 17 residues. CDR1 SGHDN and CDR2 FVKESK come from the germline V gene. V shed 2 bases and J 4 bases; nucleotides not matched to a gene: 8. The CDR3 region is CASSQSLAGGIADTQYF. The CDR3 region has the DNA TGTGCCAGCAGCCAAAGTCTAGCGGGGGGTATTGCAGATACGCAGTATTTT.

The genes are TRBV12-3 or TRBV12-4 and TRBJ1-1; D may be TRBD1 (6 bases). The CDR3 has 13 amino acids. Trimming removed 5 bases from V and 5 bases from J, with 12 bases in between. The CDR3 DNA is TGTGCCAGCAGTGAACAGGGAAGGACTGAAGCTTTCTTT. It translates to CASSEQGRTEAFF.

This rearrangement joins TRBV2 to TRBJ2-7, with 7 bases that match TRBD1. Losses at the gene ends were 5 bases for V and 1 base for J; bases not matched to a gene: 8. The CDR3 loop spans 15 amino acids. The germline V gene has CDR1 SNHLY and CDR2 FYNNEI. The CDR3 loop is CASSPRGISSYEQYF. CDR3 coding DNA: TGTGCCAGCAGTCCCAGGGGGATCTCATCCTACGAGCAGTACTTC.